Listed below are T cell receptor beta chains from one sample, sequenced in a study of shared T cell receptors in the human thymus. Profiled with immunoSEQ multiplex PCR; TCRdb holds only in-frame clones, not every one. The profile covers 700,000 or so clones, with roughly 88% appearing a single time and roughly 0.01% taken by the ten largest. The same data also went into a second study, on human thymus T cells.

Sequenced input: thymocytes. The receptors come from a girl less than two years old with a congenital heart defect. The CDR3 runs from the conserved cysteine through the conserved F or W. Each record gives: CDR3 protein, CDR3 DNA, J gene, D gene, V gene, clone size. The D gene is left open where the match is weak. Size is stated for part of the rows, as once, few or many counts, or as a class when the clone is expanded.

CASRSGGVYNEQFF TGTGCCAGCAGGAGCGGGGGGGTCTACAATGAGCAGTTCTTC TRBJ2-1 TRBD2 TRBV25-1 .
CASSLGDQETQYF TGTGCCAGCAGTTTAGGAGATCAAGAGACCCAGTACTTC TRBJ2-5 . TRBV27 .
CATYGSNQPQHF TGTGCCACCTATGGTAGCAATCAGCCCCAGCATTTT TRBJ1-5 . TRBV6-5 .
CASRPGTAGYQPQHF TGCGCCAGCAGGCCCGGGACAGCTGGGTATCAGCCCCAGCATTTT TRBJ1-5 TRBD1 TRBV10-1 .
CSVEDSGTSGSYEQYF TGCAGCGTTGAAGATTCGGGGACTAGCGGCTCCTACGAGCAGTACTTC TRBJ2-7 TRBD2 TRBV29-1 .
CASGGVGNQPQHF TGTGCCAGTGGAGGGGTGGGCAATCAGCCCCAGCATTTT TRBJ1-5 . TRBV19 .
CASSVGRENGYTF TGTGCCAGCAGCGTGGGTAGAGAAAATGGCTACACCTTC TRBJ1-2 . TRBV5-4 .
CASSFRREQETQYF TGTGCCAGCAGCTTCCGCAGGGAACAAGAGACCCAGTACTTC TRBJ2-5 . TRBV5-4 .
CATSRPPRVGGRNTIYF TGTGCCACCAGCAGACCTCCGAGGGTGGGGGGGCGAAACACCATATATTTT TRBJ1-3 . TRBV15 once
CASSFRIGGRGPQHF TGTGCCAGCAGTTTCCGTATCGGGGGGCGAGGGCCCCAGCATTTT TRBJ1-5 . TRBV27 .
CASGQTDRGFNQPQHF TGTGCCAGCGGACAGACGGACAGGGGGTTTAATCAGCCCCAGCATTTT TRBJ1-5 TRBD1 TRBV28 .
CASSYFNRRCNQPQHF TGTGCCAGCAGCTACTTCAACCGGAGATGCAATCAGCCCCAGCATTTT TRBJ1-5 . TRBV28 .
CASSADPDRVRGNYGYTF TGTGCCAGCAGCGCCGACCCGGACAGGGTAAGGGGGAACTATGGCTACACCTTC TRBJ1-2 TRBD1 TRBV9 .
CASRTGSGEGYYGYTF TGTGCCAGCAGAACTGGGAGCGGGGAGGGATACTATGGCTACACCTTC TRBJ1-2 . TRBV28 .
CASSSGSGGTIRETQYF TGTGCCAGCAGTTCCGGAAGCGGGGGGACGATTCGGGAGACCCAGTACTTC TRBJ2-5 TRBD2 TRBV27 .
CASSIDRREAGYTF TGTGCCAGCAGCATTGACAGAAGAGAGGCTGGCTACACCTTC TRBJ1-2 . TRBV21-1 .
CASSLVPLKSGGATYINEQFF TGTGCCAGCAGTTTAGTTCCCCTCAAGAGCGGGGGGGCAACCTACATCAATGAGCAGTTCTTC TRBJ2-1 TRBD2 TRBV27 .
CASSKDRGRSTDTQYF TGTGCCAGCTCAAAAGACAGGGGGCGAAGCACAGATACGCAGTATTTT TRBJ2-3 TRBD1 TRBV18 .
CASSLASSGQAPWNTEAFF TGCGCCAGCAGCTTGGCCTCATCGGGACAGGCACCCTGGAACACTGAAGCTTTCTTT TRBJ1-1 TRBD1 TRBV5-1 .
CSVRIWEQYNEQFF TGCAGCGTGCGGATATGGGAGCAGTACAATGAGCAGTTCTTC TRBJ2-1 . TRBV29-1 .
CASSSRVTNEKLFF TGTGCCAGCAGCTCCAGGGTAACTAATGAAAAACTGTTTTTT TRBJ1-4 . TRBV5-6 .
CASSLNARGSGSPLHF TGTGCCAGCAGCCTCAACGCGAGAGGGTCGGGATCACCCCTCCACTTT TRBJ1-6 . TRBV4-2 few
CASSDLRSGYTF TGTGCCAGCAGTGATTTGAGGAGTGGCTACACCTTC TRBJ1-2 . TRBV6-4 .
CAISDRGLYEKLFF TGTGCCATCAGTGACAGGGGGCTTTATGAAAAACTGTTTTTT TRBJ1-4 TRBD1 TRBV10-3 .